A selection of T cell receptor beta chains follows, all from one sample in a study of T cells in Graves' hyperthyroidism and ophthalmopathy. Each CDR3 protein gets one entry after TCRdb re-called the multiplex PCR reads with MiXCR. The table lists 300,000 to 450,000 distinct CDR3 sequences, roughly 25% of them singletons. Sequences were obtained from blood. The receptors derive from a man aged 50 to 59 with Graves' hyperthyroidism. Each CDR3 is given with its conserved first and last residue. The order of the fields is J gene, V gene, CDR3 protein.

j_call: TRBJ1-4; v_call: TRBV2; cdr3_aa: CASSAEKLFF
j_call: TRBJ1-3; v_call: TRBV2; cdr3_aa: CASNGNSGNTIYF
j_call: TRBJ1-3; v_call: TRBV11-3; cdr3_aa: CASSLDQANTIYF
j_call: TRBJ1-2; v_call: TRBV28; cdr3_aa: CASSLNSPPRVGYTF
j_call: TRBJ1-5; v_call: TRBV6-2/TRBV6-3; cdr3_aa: CASSWGSYQPQHF
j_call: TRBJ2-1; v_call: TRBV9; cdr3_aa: CASNPGLAGGPHYNEQFF
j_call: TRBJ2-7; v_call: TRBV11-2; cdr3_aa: CASSRGDTSYEQYF
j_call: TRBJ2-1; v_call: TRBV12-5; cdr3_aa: CASGQPGQGNSYNEQFF
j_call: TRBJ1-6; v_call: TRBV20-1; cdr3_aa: CSARDAQGNYNSPLHF
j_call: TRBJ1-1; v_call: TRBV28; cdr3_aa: CASSLGRADTEAFF
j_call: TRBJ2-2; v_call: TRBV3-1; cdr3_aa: CASSPWFGTSNTGELFF
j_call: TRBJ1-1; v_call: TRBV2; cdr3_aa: CASSVGMNTEAFF
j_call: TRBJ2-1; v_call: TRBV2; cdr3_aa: CASSEERGWEQFF
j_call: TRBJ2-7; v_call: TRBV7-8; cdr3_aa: CASSGRAGLDLYEQYF
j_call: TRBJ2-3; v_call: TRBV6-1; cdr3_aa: CASSRDRGADTQYF
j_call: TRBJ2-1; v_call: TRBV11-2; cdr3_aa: CASSLGVSEQFF
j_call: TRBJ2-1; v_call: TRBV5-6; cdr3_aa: CASSGQGSSYNEQFF
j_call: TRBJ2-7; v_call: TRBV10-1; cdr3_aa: CASSDRRTGEQYF
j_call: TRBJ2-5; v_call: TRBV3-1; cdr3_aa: CASSWGVEETQYF
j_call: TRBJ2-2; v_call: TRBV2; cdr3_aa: CASSVASGYTGELFF
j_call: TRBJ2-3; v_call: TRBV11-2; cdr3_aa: CASSPNLGLGTDTQYF
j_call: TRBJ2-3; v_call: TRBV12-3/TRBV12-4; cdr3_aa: CASSLGSNADTQYF
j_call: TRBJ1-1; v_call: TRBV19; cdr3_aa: CASSLRREMNTEAFF
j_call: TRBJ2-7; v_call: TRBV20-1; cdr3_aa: CSASGSGRGYEQYF
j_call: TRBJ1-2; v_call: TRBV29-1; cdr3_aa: CSVELGRSGYTF
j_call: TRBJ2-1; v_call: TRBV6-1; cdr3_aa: CASSYGGNEQFF
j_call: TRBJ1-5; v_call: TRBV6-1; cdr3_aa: CASSPPRAGWGNQPQHF
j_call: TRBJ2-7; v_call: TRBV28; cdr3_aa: CASSPTGFSYEQYF
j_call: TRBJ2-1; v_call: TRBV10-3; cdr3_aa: CAISESSGRNEQFF
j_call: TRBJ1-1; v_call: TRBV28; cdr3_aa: CASRSGRTNTEAFF
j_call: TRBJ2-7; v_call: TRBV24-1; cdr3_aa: CATSDQSHEQYF
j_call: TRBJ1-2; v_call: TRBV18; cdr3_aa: CASSPGDSNYGYTF
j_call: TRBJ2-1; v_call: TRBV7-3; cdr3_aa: CASSPRGREWAYNEQFF
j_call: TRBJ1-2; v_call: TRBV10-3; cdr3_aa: CAIHPDALRNYGYTF
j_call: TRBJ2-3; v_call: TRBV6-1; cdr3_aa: CASCNTHGVLTDTQYF
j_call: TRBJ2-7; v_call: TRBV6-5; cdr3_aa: CASSYEAGSRYEQYF
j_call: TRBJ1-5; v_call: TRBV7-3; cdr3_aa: CASSPSPSNQPQHF
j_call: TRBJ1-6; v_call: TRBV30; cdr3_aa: CAWSRDRGPPLHF
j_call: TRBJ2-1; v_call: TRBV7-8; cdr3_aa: CASSTWTAYNEQFF
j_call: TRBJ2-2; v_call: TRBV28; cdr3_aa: CASSASGSGLSGELFF